This TCR gamma chain was captured by sequencing in a study of γδ T cells in repeated Plasmodium falciparum infection. To note about this clone: Its specificity is unknown. The protein TCRdb lists belongs to a much larger clone and differs from this DNA's translation at residue 3, which points to a read error; the protein shown is made from the DNA.

CDR1 is EGSTGY and CDR2 is YDSYTSSV in the germline V gene. This CDR3 is built from 13 residues. Study-wide findings and caveats: Donors in Mali lived in a small rural village, largely one ethnic group. Compared with Australian children, Malian Vdelta2-negative repertoires seemed more clonal, less diverse, less shared.

TCRdb repeated clone calling on the multiplex PCR reads with CATT. The repertoire consists of roughly 32,000 gamma-chain clones, with more than 1.4% occurring once and the leading ten covering less than 20%. Flow sorting of PBMC yielded separate Vgamma9/Vdelta2+ and Vdelta2-negative gammadelta T cell populations for bulk repertoire analysis. The sample consisted of gamma-delta T cells from blood. The chain recombines TRGV4 with TRGJ1 or TRGJ2. As TCRdb names no J gene, one was assigned here on the basis of a DNA match to germline. The clonotype comes from a pool of human donors (malaria-infected and uninfected, not separated). CDR3 region: CAIWVTNYYKKLF. In DNA form, the CDR3 reads TGTGCCATCTGGGTTACGAATTATTATAAGAAACTCTTT.